Listed here are 15 T cell receptor beta chains from one sample, sequenced in a study of blood T cell repertoires in COVID-19. Sequencing was performed with immunoSEQ multiplex PCR; in TCRdb, only in-frame clones are kept and a portion is missing. The sample consists of approximately 120,000 clones, less than 85% of them appearing once. Source material: peripheral blood. The source is a human donor in a cohort sampled during active or convalescent COVID-19.

The chain has TRBV30 and TRBJ2-7; a weak D match, TRBD1 (6 bases). Germline lookup yields CDR1 GTSNPN and CDR2 SVGIG (reference sequence). The CDR3 consists of 11 residues. V lost 5 bases, J lost 2 bases, and 7 bases lay in between. The CDR3 protein is CAWGQTYEQYF. CDR3 nucleotide sequence: TGTGCCTGGGGACAGACCTACGAGCAGTACTTC. Using reference TRBV30 and TRBJ2-7 for the parts outside the CDR3, the full variable domain is SQTIHQWPATLVQPVGSPLSLECTVEGTSNPNLYWYRQAAGRGLQLLFYSVGIGQISSEVPQNLSASRPQDRQFILSSKKLLLSDSGFYLCAWGQTYEQYFGPGTRLTVT.

The chain carries TRBV3-1 (or the pseudogene TRBV3-2) and TRBJ2-7, with 8 bases matching TRBD1. This CDR3 contains 15 residues. Trimming took 4 bases from V and 5 from J; bases not matched to a gene: 10. Germline CDR1 is LGHDT and CDR2 is YNNKEL (reference sequence). The CDR3 DNA reads TGTGCCAGCAGCCTTGTAGGACAGGGAGGAGACGAGCAGTACTTC. This translates into CASSLVGQGGDEQYF.

J is TRBJ2-3 and V is TRBV12-5, with 8 bases fitting TRBD2. This CDR3 is built from 15 residues. V shed 6 bases and J 1 base; nucleotides not matched to a gene: 6. Germline-derived CDR1 and CDR2 are LGHNT and FRNRAP. The CDR3: CASGQGRGGTDTQYF. In DNA form, the CDR3 reads TGTGCTAGTGGCCAAGGGCGGGGGGGCACAGATACGCAGTATTTT.

The CDR3 loop reads CASSYRGQGTSPLHF. CDR3 bases: TGTGCCAGCAGTTATCGAGGGCAGGGGACTTCACCCCTCCACTTT. The chain carries TRBV27 and TRBJ1-6; D is perhaps TRBD1 (6 bases). Deletions cut 4 bases from V and 9 bases from J, with 16 bases between. The CDR3 is 15 residues long. Looked up from germline, CDR1 is MNHEY and CDR2 is SMNVEV (reference sequence).

This chain uses TRBV18 with TRBJ2-2; D remains unclear. Germline loops: CDR1 KGHSH, CDR2 LQKENI. V lost 1 base and J lost 4, with 10 bases in between. This CDR3 is built from 15 residues. The CDR3 nucleotides read TGTGCCAGCTCACCACTTGCAGCGCTCACCGGGGAGCTGTTTTTT. Amino acids: CASSPLAALTGELFF. The full variable domain, completed using reference TRBV18 and TRBJ2-2, is NAGVMQNPRHLVRRRGQEARLRCSPMKGHSHVYWYRQLPEEGLKFMVYLQKENIIDESGMPKERFSAEFPKEGPSILRIQQVVRGDSAAYFCASSPLAALTGELFFGEGSRLTVL.

The chain couples TRBV4-1 to TRBJ1-5; D perhaps matches TRBD1 (6 bases). The CDR3 sequence is 15 residues long. Trimming removed 4 bases from V and 0 bases from J, with 10 bases in between. The germline gives CDR1 MGHRA, CDR2 YSYEKL. The CDR3 spells CASSPGTFSNQPQHF. The CDR3 DNA follows: TGCGCCAGCAGCCCCGGGACATTTAGCAATCAGCCCCAGCATTTT.

The chain joins TRBV6-7 to TRBJ1-4, with 9 positions matching TRBD1. TRBV6-7 is reported as an ORF; its role is uncertain. Trimming at V came to 6 bases and at J to 5 bases, leaving 10 bases not matched to a gene. The CDR3 length is 16 residues. The CDR3 DNA reads as TGTGCCAGCAGACCAGACGGTGGACAGGGGAATGAAAAACTGTTTTTT. Translated: CASRPDGGQGNEKLFF.

The rearrangement links TRBV7-2 to TRBJ1-2, with 9 bases that match TRBD1. Germline V gene sequence: CDR1 SGHTA, CDR2 FQGNSA. The trim removed 3 bases at V and 10 bases at J, leaving 12 bases unmatched. The CDR3 runs 15 residues. The CDR3 sequence: CASSLQDRGQFFYTF. CDR3 nucleotides: TGTGCCAGCAGCTTGCAGGACAGGGGACAGTTTTTCTACACCTTC.

The chain carries TRBV27 and TRBJ1-5, with TRBD1 as a possible D gene (5 bases). Germline values: CDR1 MNHEY, CDR2 SMNVEV (reference sequence). The CDR3 is 16 amino acids. The V end lost 4 bases, the J end lost 0 bases, and 13 bases lay between the germline ends. In DNA, the CDR3 is TGTGCCAGCAGTTCCTGGACGGGGGATAGCAATCAGCCCCAGCATTTT. Translated: CASSSWTGDSNQPQHF.

V gene TRBV27 combines with J gene TRBJ1-2; TRBD1 matches at 9 bases. Germline trimming cut 6 bases from V and 2 bases from J; bases unmatched to any gene: 10. Germline V gene data show CDR1 as MNHEY and CDR2 as SMNVEV (reference sequence). The CDR3 sequence is 16 residues long. CDR3 nucleotide sequence: TGTGCCAGCAGCCGCACACAGGGGGCGAGGAACTATGGCTACACCTTC. It is translated as CASSRTQGARNYGYTF.

The chain employs TRBV13 and TRBJ2-1; 11 bases align to TRBD2. Per germline, CDR1 PRHDT and CDR2 FYEKMQ (reference sequence). Trimming removed 4 bases from V and 5 bases from J; junction bases left unmatched: 1. This CDR3 has 14 residues. CDR3 bases: TGTGCCAGCAGCTCGGGACTAGCGGACAATGAGCAGTTCTTC. Its protein product is CASSSGLADNEQFF.

This chain joins TRBV12-5 and TRBJ1-5; D gene unclear. V was pared by 1 base and J by 2 bases, with 6 bases between. This CDR3 is built from 14 residues. The germline gives CDR1 LGHNT, CDR2 FRNRAP. For the CDR3, the DNA is TGTGCTAGTGGTTTGGGGGGAGGCAATCAGCCCCAGCATTTT. Its protein product is CASGLGGGNQPQHF.

The genes are TRBV5-1 and TRBJ2-3; weak D call: TRBD2 (6 bases). The CDR3 runs 14 residues. Germline V CDR1 and CDR2: SGHRS, YFSETQ. With 4 bases removed from V and 0 bases from J, the gap between germline ends came to 9 bases. The CDR3 DNA sequence: TGCGCCAGCAGCATAGGGACTAGCACAGATACGCAGTATTTT. As protein: CASSIGTSTDTQYF. The complete variable domain, with remaining parts taken from reference TRBV5-1 and TRBJ2-3, reads KAGVTQTPRYLIKTRGQQVTLSCSPISGHRSVSWYQQTPGQGLQFLFEYFSETQRNKGNFPGRFSGRQFSNSRSEMNVSTLELGDSALYLCASSIGTSTDTQYFGPGTRLTVL.

This clone has more than one count but fewer than ten. The rearrangement joins TRBV18 to TRBJ2-7, with TRBD2 as a possible D gene (6 bases). The CDR3 contains 15 residues. The germline V gene encodes CDR1 KGHSH and CDR2 LQKENI. Trimming cost V 2 bases and J 1 base, with 12 bases left between them. The CDR3 reads CASSPTAGSSYEQYF. CDR3 in DNA: TGTGCCAGCTCACCAACTGCCGGGAGTTCCTACGAGCAGTACTTC. The variable domain in full, with the rest retrieved from reference TRBV18 and TRBJ2-7, is NAGVMQNPRHLVRRRGQEARLRCSPMKGHSHVYWYRQLPEEGLKFMVYLQKENIIDESGMPKERFSAEFPKEGPSILRIQQVVRGDSAAYFCASSPTAGSSYEQYFGPGTRLTVT.

The gene calls are TRBV6-5 and TRBJ2-7; D remains ambiguous. CDR1 is MNHEY and CDR2 is SVGAGI in the germline V gene. The CDR3 consists of 12 residues. V was shortened by 2 bases and J by 5 bases, with 7 bases between the two germline ends. The CDR3 loop is CASSYHGHEQYF. CDR3 sequence (DNA): TGTGCCAGCAGTTACCATGGCCACGAGCAGTACTTC.